The present T cell receptor beta chain was sequenced within a study of cytomegalovirus exposure and HLA in healthy donors. Study results and caveats: Equally common other TCR beta chains were less clonally expanded than HLA-associated ones, a later analysis found. Later analysis demonstrated an association between a missense DCLRE1C variant and TCR beta V- and J-gene trimming. The study flagged about 160 TCR beta chains as cytomegalovirus-associated.

Vbeta (60) and Jbeta (13) primers were used in the PCR. Sequencing used immunoSEQ multiplex PCR; TCRdb keeps in-frame clones, though not all of them. The sample holds over 200,000 clones, around 73% seen once. Per the germline V gene, CDR1 is MNHEY and CDR2 is SMNVEV (reference sequence). The CDR3 is 22 amino acids. V shed 6 bases and J shed 1 base, with 31 bases lying between them. This clone was detected only once. Its antigen is unidentified. This TCR came from a male donor in good health and CMV-seronegative. Sequencing was carried out using PBMCs. The chain joins TRBV27 to TRBJ2-6; a weak D match, TRBD1 (6 bases). In DNA, the CDR3 is TGTGCCAGCAGAAACAGGGCGACTCCTCTTCAGCCGTCTTCGTCTGGGGCCAACGTCCTGACTTTC. Translated, it gives CASRNRATPLQPSSSGANVLTF.